This TCR beta chain was recorded in a study of cytomegalovirus exposure and HLA in healthy donors. Overall study findings and caveats: Accounts indicate the classifier identified cytomegalovirus status with strong specificity and sensitivity. In an earlier analysis, about 87% or about 30%: the productive usage of most TCR beta V segments.

This clone appeared a single time. Its target is unknown. This CDR3 is built from 14 residues. The germline gives CDR1 SGHNT, CDR2 YENEEA. Trimming took off 3 bases at V and 3 bases at J, with 11 bases between the two ends. Healthy individuals who donated bone marrow served as the donors. The study ran its PCR with 60 Vbeta and 13 Jbeta primers. Clones were read by immunoSEQ multiplex PCR, and TCRdb kept only the in-frame ones, dropping some. The table has 60,000 to 80,000 clones, less than 70% seen once. This clonotype was sampled from a man younger than 45 in good health and CMV-seronegative. The chain links TRBV11-3 to TRBJ1-2, with a weak D call TRBD1 (6 bases). Sequencing was performed on PBMCs. The CDR3 bases are TGTGCCAGCAGCTTGGGCAGGGGAGACTATGGCTACACCTTC. This encodes CASSLGRGDYGYTF.